These 19 T cell receptor beta chains share one sample of origin, sequenced in a study of blood T cell repertoires in COVID-19. Using immunoSEQ multiplex PCR, the repertoire was profiled, and TCRdb retains in-frame clones only, with some absent. This sample has about 170,000 clones, with approximately 91% found just once. Sequences were obtained from peripheral blood. All receptors derive from a man aged 18 to 30 with COVID-19, enrolled during active disease.

This clone was detected a few times. The chain is built from TRBV6-5 and TRBJ2-1; D ambiguous. Per germline, CDR1 MNHEY and CDR2 SVGAGI. The CDR3 length is 15 residues. With 6 bases removed from V and 0 bases from J, the gap between germline ends came to 12 bases. The CDR3: CASSPRLSSYNEQFF. The CDR3 DNA reads TGTGCCAGCAGCCCGAGACTTAGCTCCTACAATGAGCAGTTCTTC.

This rearrangement joins TRBV4-3 to TRBJ2-7; TRBD1 is a possible D gene (8 bases). V lost 4 bases and J lost 2, with 15 bases in between. Germline V gene data show CDR1 as LGHNA and CDR2 as YSLEER. CDR3 length equals 15 residues. CDR3 sequence reads: CASSRGQGGTYEQYF. The CDR3 DNA is TGCGCCAGCAGCCGCGGACAGGGAGGGACCTACGAGCAGTACTTC.

The chain recombines TRBV6-5 with TRBJ2-7; perhaps TRBD2 as D (6 bases). The CDR3 has 15 residues. Germline V gene data show CDR1 as MNHEY and CDR2 as SVGAGI. V gave up 2 bases and J gave up 6 bases, with 17 bases separating them. The CDR3 DNA is TGTGCCAGCAGTTACCCGATGCGGGACCCCGGCGAGCAGTACTTC. Residues: CASSYPMRDPGEQYF.

The J gene is TRBJ1-4, the V gene TRBV7-9, with unresolved D. The CDR3 runs 14 residues. The germline gives CDR1 SEHNR, CDR2 FQNEAQ (reference sequence). Trimming left V 5 bases short and J 0 bases short, with 7 bases between. CDR3 nucleotide sequence: TGTGCCAGCAGCCCCGGGACAACTAATGAAAAACTGTTTTTT. Translation: CASSPGTTNEKLFF.

This clone was detected once. V is TRBV21-1 and J is TRBJ2-1; TRBD1 was called by the table and not checked on the DNA. TRBV21-1 is given as a pseudogene. The CDR3 length is 19 residues. In DNA form, the CDR3 reads TGTGCCAGCAGCAAAAAGGGGAAGGGGCGCCTGGACTCCTACAATGAGCAGTTCTTC. It specifies CASSKKGKGRLDSYNEQFF.

The V and J genes are TRBV28 and TRBJ2-7; 8 bases are a match to TRBD1. The J segment lost 1 base and the V segment lost 2 bases, leaving 4 bases of the junction unmatched. The germline gives CDR1 MDHEN, CDR2 SYDVKM. This CDR3 is 15 amino acids long. CDR3: CASSLTGTGSYEQYF. CDR3 DNA: TGTGCCAGCAGTTTAACCGGGACAGGATCCTACGAGCAGTACTTC.

The chain is built from TRBV7-2 and TRBJ2-1; 12 bases map to TRBD2. CDR3 size: 16 residues. Germline CDR1 reads SGHTA; CDR2 reads FQGNSA. Germline trimming cut 1 base from V and 4 bases from J; bases unmatched to any gene: 2. DNA of the CDR3: TGTGCCAGCAGCTTAGGCCTAGCGGGAGGGTACAATGAGCAGTTCTTC. It encodes CASSLGLAGGYNEQFF.

This chain connects TRBV19 to TRBJ1-5; D is perhaps TRBD1 (5 bases). The V gene's germline CDR1 is LNHDA and CDR2 SQIVND (reference sequence). V lost 4 bases and J lost 7, with 11 bases in between. The CDR3 has 13 amino acids. CDR3: CASSTQGLQPQHF. The CDR3 coding sequence is TGTGCCAGTAGTACTCAGGGTTTGCAGCCCCAGCATTTT.

The J gene is TRBJ2-7, the V gene TRBV6-1, with TRBD1 as a possible D gene (6 bases). Per germline, CDR1 MNHNS and CDR2 SASEGT. The length of the CDR3 is 16 residues. V lost 0 bases to trimming and J lost 2 bases, with 14 bases between them. CDR3 DNA: TGTGCCAGCAGTGAAGCGAAGCAGGGGTGGCCCTACGAGCAGTACTTC. This sequence encodes CASSEAKQGWPYEQYF.

Written as DNA, the CDR3 is TGTGCCATCAGTGAGTCCAACCCCGGGACTAGCATCACAGATACGCAGTATTTT. Protein: CAISESNPGTSITDTQYF. The J gene is TRBJ2-3, the V gene TRBV10-3; TRBD2 aligns across 9 bases. Germline V CDR1 and CDR2: ENHRY, SYGVKD. The CDR3 covers 18 residues. V lost 0 bases and J lost 2; bases outside the gene matches: 9.

The chain recombines TRBV6-4 with TRBJ2-2, with 9 bases aligning to TRBD2. V was clipped by 6 bases and J by 4 bases; unmatched bases: 12. The germline V gene encodes CDR1 MRHNA and CDR2 SNTAGT. The CDR3 loop spans 17 amino acids. The CDR3 loop reads CASRGNSGSGGTGELFF. The CDR3 DNA reads as TGTGCCAGCAGGGGGAATAGCGGGAGTGGGGGCACCGGGGAGCTGTTTTTT.

This chain uses TRBV6-4 with TRBJ1-6; no definite D call. Germline V CDR1 and CDR2: MRHNA, SNTAGT. Trimming shortened V by 8 bases and J by 4 bases, and 12 bases separated the two germline ends. The CDR3 length is 14 residues. The DNA for the CDR3 is TGTGCCAGCTCTACCGGTGCATATAATTCACCCCTCCACTTT. The encoded protein is CASSTGAYNSPLHF.

The chain recombines TRBV4-1 with TRBJ2-7; 8 bases are a match to TRBD2. Trimming removed 5 bases from V and 2 bases from J; junction bases left unmatched: 17. Germline values: CDR1 MGHRA, CDR2 YSYEKL. The CDR3 is 18 residues long. The CDR3 DNA reads as TGCGCCAGCAGCTCCTATGGAGTAGCGGGAAGGAAAACCTACGAGCAGTACTTC. Translating it yields CASSSYGVAGRKTYEQYF.

The rearrangement links TRBV30 to TRBJ2-1; 12 bases agree with TRBD2. The CDR3 length is 16 residues. Germline V CDR1 and CDR2: GTSNPN, SVGIG (reference sequence). With V trimmed by 2 bases and J by 14 bases, 16 bases remained unmatched. For the CDR3, the DNA is TGTGCCTGGAGTATCCGACTAGCGGGAGTTGGTAGGAGGGAGTTCTTC. This translates into CAWSIRLAGVGRREFF.

This clone was detected only once. The rearrangement uses TRBV10-3 and TRBJ1-1; 10 bases fit TRBD1. From germline, CDR1 is ENHRY and CDR2 SYGVKD. V dropped 7 bases and J dropped 4; count of bases not matched to a gene: 9. The CDR3 spans 15 residues. This CDR3 reads CAINNDRGLGTEAFF. CDR3 bases: TGTGCCATCAACAACGACAGGGGGCTTGGCACTGAAGCTTTCTTT.

The chain links TRBV27 to TRBJ2-7, with 8 bases fitting TRBD2. Per germline, CDR1 MNHEY and CDR2 SMNVEV (reference sequence). This CDR3 region has 15 residues. V shed 5 bases, J shed 4 bases, and the junction held 10 bases outside the gene matches. The chain's CDR3 is CASSKTGTGGYEQYF. The CDR3 region has the DNA TGTGCCAGCAGTAAGACGGGGACGGGAGGGTACGAGCAGTACTTC.

The chain has TRBV9 and TRBJ1-2; a weak D match, TRBD1 (6 bases). The CDR3 runs to 14 residues. Germline V gives CDR1 SGDLS, CDR2 YYNGEE. V gave up 3 bases and J gave up 8 bases, with 17 bases separating them. CDR3 nucleotide sequence: TGTGCCAGCAGCGCTACAGGGAAACTTGGCGGCTACACCTTC. Translated, it gives CASSATGKLGGYTF.

The gene calls are TRBV5-6 and TRBJ1-1, with D hard to call. Looked up from germline, CDR1 is SGHDT and CDR2 is YYEEEE. This CDR3 contains 12 residues. Trimming stripped 4 bases from V and 5 bases from J, with 9 bases between. The CDR3, as DNA: TGTGCCAGCAGCGCCGGACTTACTGAAGCTTTCTTT. Translated, it gives CASSAGLTEAFF.

The chain uses TRBV5-1 and TRBJ1-2; TRBD1 matches 10 bases. Germline CDR1 is SGHRS and CDR2 is YFSETQ. V lost 2 bases to trimming and J lost 7 bases; unmatched junction nucleotides: 5. CDR3 length: 14 amino acids. Written as DNA, the CDR3 is TGCGCCAGCAGCTTAGGGGACAGGGGCGGTGGCTACACCTTC. Protein: CASSLGDRGGGYTF.